One sample yielded the 22 T cell receptor beta chains listed below, sequenced in a study of blood T cells in healthy people across ages. A second PCR of about 7 to 11 cycles used a sample-barcoded 5' primer and a J-beta primer mix. TCRdb reanalysed the 5' RACE reads using MiXCR and keeps one entry per CDR3 protein. The data show around 990,000 distinct CDR3 sequences, with approximately 38% seen just once and 10% to 15% held by the top ten. Sequenced sample: blood. The receptors come from a man between 18 and 29 years old in good health.

V is TRBV6-2 or TRBV6-3 and J is TRBJ1-2; D remains unclear. CDR3 size: 17 residues. V lost 6 bases, J lost 1 base, and 21 bases lay in between. Germline CDR1 and CDR2: MNHEY and SVGEGT. The CDR3 nucleotides read TGTGCCAGCAGCTACGTAGTCTTTCGGCTTCATAACTATGGCTACACCTTC. This gives the protein CASSYVVFRLHNYGYTF.

The chain combines TRBV5-4 with TRBJ1-2; maybe TRBD1 (5 bases). Per the germline V gene, CDR1 is SGHNT and CDR2 is YYREEE (reference sequence). The ends were cut back, 4 bases at V and 6 bases at J, with 16 bases in the middle. This CDR3 is built from 14 residues. The CDR3 reads CASSQAFRGDGYTF. The CDR3 coding sequence is TGTGCCAGCAGCCAGGCATTCCGGGGGGATGGCTACACCTTC.

The chain joins TRBV9 to TRBJ2-1; a weak D match, TRBD2 (6 bases). Germline V gives CDR1 SGDLS, CDR2 YYNGEE. CDR3 size: 16 residues. Trimming left V 3 bases short and J 5 bases short, with 18 bases between. The CDR3 nucleotides read TGTGCCAGCAGCGCAGGCGGGCAGGGAGGTCACAATGAGCAGTTCTTC. Translating gives CASSAGGQGGHNEQFF.

The rearrangement links TRBV7-9 to TRBJ1-1; D is undetermined. CDR1 SEHNR and CDR2 FQNEAQ come from the germline V gene (reference sequence). V lost 4 bases to trimming and J lost 8 bases, with 11 bases between them. CDR3 length: 12 residues. Here the CDR3 DNA reads TGTGCCAGCAGCTCCTTGGGGTGGGAAGCTTTCTTT. Protein product: CASSSLGWEAFF.

Regarding this clonotype: A junction end diverges from the germline sequence, so it may reflect a read error. The J gene is TRBJ1-2, the V gene TRBV20-1, with D maybe TRBD1 (6 bases). Germline assignment: CDR1 DFQATT and CDR2 SNEGSKA (reference sequence). This CDR3 has 13 amino acids. The CDR3 sequence: CSASTLDSYGHTF. CDR3 coding DNA: TGCAGTGCTTCCACCCTGGACAGTTATGGCCACACCTTC.

CDR3 sequence: CSARAMQGAPDQPQHF. The CDR3 DNA follows: TGCAGTGCTAGAGCCATGCAGGGGGCTCCGGATCAGCCCCAGCATTTT. V gene TRBV20-1 combines with J gene TRBJ1-5; 8 bases map to TRBD1. V was pared by 1 base and J by 5 bases, with 10 bases of the junction left unmatched. The CDR3 is made up of 16 amino acids. Germline assignment: CDR1 DFQATT and CDR2 SNEGSKA (reference sequence).

This clonotype was detected only a few times. CDR3: CASSQADKTNTEAFF. The DNA for the CDR3 is TGTGCCAGCAGCCAGGCGGACAAGACGAACACTGAAGCTTTCTTT. V is TRBV4-2 and J is TRBJ1-1, with D possibly TRBD1 on 5 matching bases. The germline CDR1 and CDR2 sequences are LGHNA and YNFKEQ. Trimming took off 3 bases at V and 1 base at J, with 12 bases between the two ends. This CDR3 is 15 amino acids long.

The chain employs TRBV20-1 and TRBJ2-7; D unresolved. The CDR3 has 11 amino acids. CDR1 and CDR2 from the germline V gene are DFQATT and SNEGSKA (reference sequence). Between the trimmed V and J ends, which lost 3 bases and 0 bases, there was a span of 3 bases. The CDR3 bases are TGCAGTGCTAGTAACTCCTACGAGCAGTACTTC. Its translation: CSASNSYEQYF.

The J gene is TRBJ2-3, the V gene TRBV27; D is possibly TRBD1 (5 bases). Trimming removed 5 bases at V and 1 base at J, with 10 bases between. CDR3 length: 14 amino acids. The germline CDR1 and CDR2 sequences are MNHEY and SMNVEV (reference sequence). CDR3 sequence reads: CASSVNRRTDTQYF. The CDR3 nucleotides read TGTGCCAGCAGTGTAAACAGGCGCACAGATACGCAGTATTTT.

Remarks on this clonotype: Compared with germline, one end of the junction differs, possibly owing to a read error. The chain recombines TRBV20-1 with TRBJ1-6; D gene unclear. This CDR3 spans 13 amino acids. Germline loops: CDR1 DFQATT, CDR2 SNEGSKA (reference sequence). The CDR3 coding sequence is TGCAGTGCTAGAGAGGACGACAATTCGCCCCTCCACTTT. This codes for CSAREDDNSPLHF.

The CDR3 bases are TGCAGCGTTGATCGGGGGGAGGGAGGGACCCAGTACTTC. It translates to CSVDRGEGGTQYF. The chain combines TRBV29-1 with TRBJ2-5; 7 positions match TRBD2. The CDR3 has 13 residues. V was pared by 3 bases and J by 7 bases, with 8 bases of the junction left unmatched. From germline, CDR1 is SQVTM and CDR2 ANQGSEA.

This clonotype appeared a few times. V is TRBV10-3 and J is TRBJ2-5; 9 nucleotides match TRBD2. This CDR3 contains 17 residues. Germline CDR1 reads ENHRY; CDR2 reads SYGVKD. Trimming cost V 0 bases and J 2 bases; bases outside gene matches: 7. CDR3 region: CAISESWPSGEQETQYF. The CDR3, as DNA: TGTGCCATCAGTGAGTCTTGGCCTAGCGGGGAGCAAGAGACCCAGTACTTC.

The V call is TRBV4-1, the J call TRBJ2-1, with 7 nucleotides matching TRBD1. The CDR3 spans 17 residues. In germline, CDR1 is MGHRA, CDR2 YSYEKL. Losses at the gene ends were 4 bases for V and 6 bases for J; bases not matched to a gene: 15. CDR3 sequence (DNA): TGCGCCAGCAGCCCTATATTCCGGGACAGCTTACTCAATGAGCAGTTCTTC. Encoded protein: CASSPIFRDSLLNEQFF.

The chain has TRBV10-3 and TRBJ2-1; D is perhaps TRBD1 (5 bases). V shed 2 bases and J shed 13 bases, with 12 bases lying between them. Germline V gives CDR1 ENHRY, CDR2 SYGVKD. The CDR3 consists of 12 residues. CDR3 amino acids: CAISEGPQGQFF. The CDR3 DNA is TGTGCCATCAGTGAGGGCCCCCAGGGACAGTTCTTC.

This clonotype turned up a few times. The chain links TRBV10-3 to TRBJ1-2; TRBD1 is a possible D gene (5 bases). The CDR3 contains 15 residues. The germline V gene encodes CDR1 ENHRY and CDR2 SYGVKD. V lost 4 bases and J 2 bases, leaving 14 bases between the germline ends. The CDR3 protein is CAISGGPLTNYGYTF. The CDR3 DNA follows: TGTGCCATCAGTGGGGGCCCCTTGACAAACTATGGCTACACCTTC.

This clonotype was recorded a few times. The chain carries TRBV10-3 and TRBJ1-1; the D is unclear. This CDR3 is built from 15 residues. Between the trimmed V and J ends, which lost 2 bases and 4 bases, there was a span of 14 bases. CDR1 ENHRY and CDR2 SYGVKD come from the germline V gene. CDR3 residues: CAISEGAPPGTEAFF. CDR3 nucleotides: TGTGCCATCAGTGAGGGAGCCCCCCCGGGCACTGAAGCTTTCTTT.

This clonotype was picked up one time. CDR3 region: CSARGDWGTEAFF. In DNA, the CDR3 is TGCAGTGCCCGAGGGGATTGGGGCACTGAAGCTTTCTTT. The chain links TRBV20-1 to TRBJ1-1; perhaps TRBD1 as D (5 bases). This CDR3 region has 13 residues. Per germline, CDR1 DFQATT and CDR2 SNEGSKA (reference sequence). Trimming took off 6 bases at V and 4 bases at J, with 15 bases between the two ends.

The chain recombines TRBV4-2 with TRBJ2-3; TRBD2 is a possible D gene (6 bases). Trimming took 7 bases from V and 3 from J, leaving 20 bases between them. CDR3 length: 16 amino acids. Germline loops: CDR1 LGHNA, CDR2 YNFKEQ. CDR3 DNA: TGTGCCAGCAACCACCCTAGCGTGGGGCGAACAGATACGCAGTATTTT. Translated: CASNHPSVGRTDTQYF.

The rearrangement uses TRBV12-3 or TRBV12-4 and TRBJ2-1, with D possibly TRBD1 on 6 matching bases. Trimming removed 5 bases at V and 0 bases at J, with 14 bases between. This CDR3 has 16 amino acids. CDR3 sequence: CASSPQDSSSYNEQFF. For the CDR3, the DNA is TGTGCCAGCAGTCCCCAGGACAGTAGCTCCTACAATGAGCAGTTCTTC.

The V gene is TRBV29-1, the J gene TRBJ1-4; the match to TRBD1 covers 7 bases. Germline V CDR1 and CDR2: SQVTM, ANQGSEA. This CDR3 is built from 13 residues. The trim removed 7 bases at V and 7 bases at J, leaving 9 bases unmatched. The CDR3 here is CSGGRGPGEKLFF. As DNA, the CDR3 is TGCAGCGGGGGGAGGGGGCCTGGTGAAAAACTGTTTTTT.

The chain has TRBV7-9 and TRBJ1-5; no clear D gene. V lost 1 base, J lost 1 base, and 11 bases lay in between. Germline loops: CDR1 SEHNR, CDR2 FQNEAQ (reference sequence). CDR3 length: 16 residues. CDR3 protein: CASSLEGPDSNQPQHF. The CDR3 coding sequence is TGTGCCAGCAGCTTAGAGGGCCCGGACAGCAATCAGCCCCAGCATTTT. The full variable domain, its missing parts supplied by reference TRBV7-9 and TRBJ1-5, is DTGVSQNPRHKITKRGQNVTFRCDPISEHNRLYWYRQTLGQGPEFLTYFQNEAQLEKSRLLSDRFSAERPKGSFSTLEIQRTEQGDSAMYLCASSLEGPDSNQPQHFGDGTRLSIL.

In regard to this clonotype: This sequence may be a read error, since a much larger clone differs from it by one base. The CDR3: CSANPTGTPLNEQYF. The CDR3 DNA reads as TGCAGTGCTAATCCGACAGGCACCCCACTCAATGAGCAGTACTTC. This chain links TRBV20-1 with TRBJ2-5, with a possible D match to TRBD1 (6 bases). Trimming pared 4 bases from V and 11 bases from J, leaving 26 bases between. The germline gives CDR1 DFQATT, CDR2 SNEGSKA (reference sequence). The CDR3 is 15 residues long.